This entry concerns a single T cell receptor (beta chain). The target antigen is unknown. The sample originates from a study of vaccination and CD4 T cells after COVID-19. In the study overall: Control cultures received a CEFX pool, an HIV-1 Nef pool, or no peptide. Whole-study results and caveats: Apart from involving relatively few convalescent patients, the work omitted early post-infection timepoints.

The trim removed 0 bases at V and 7 bases at J, leaving 7 bases unmatched. The CDR3 extends over 15 amino acids. From germline, CDR1 is GTSNPN and CDR2 SVGIG (reference sequence). Treatment described: roughly 10-day PBMC culture with coronavirus spike peptide pools or control peptides (ViraFEST assay). A half-volume replacement of the medium with fresh IL-2 medium was performed on days 3 and 7. Scientists ran DNA taken from cultured CD4+ T cells through the Oncomine TCR Beta short-read assay for sequencing. TCRdb itself ran the PCR reads through MiXCR, one entry per CDR3 protein. The sample has under 9,500 distinct CDR3 sequences, 55% to 65% seen once.

This sequence was found in a human donor who had recovered from COVID-19. The V call is TRBV30, the J call TRBJ1-5, with 9 bases identical to TRBD1. The sample taken for sequencing was CD4+ T cells from blood, cultured in vitro. In DNA form, the CDR3 reads TGTGCCTGGAGTGTAGGGACAGGGATATACCAGCCCCAGCATTTT. Amino acids: CAWSVGTGIYQPQHF.